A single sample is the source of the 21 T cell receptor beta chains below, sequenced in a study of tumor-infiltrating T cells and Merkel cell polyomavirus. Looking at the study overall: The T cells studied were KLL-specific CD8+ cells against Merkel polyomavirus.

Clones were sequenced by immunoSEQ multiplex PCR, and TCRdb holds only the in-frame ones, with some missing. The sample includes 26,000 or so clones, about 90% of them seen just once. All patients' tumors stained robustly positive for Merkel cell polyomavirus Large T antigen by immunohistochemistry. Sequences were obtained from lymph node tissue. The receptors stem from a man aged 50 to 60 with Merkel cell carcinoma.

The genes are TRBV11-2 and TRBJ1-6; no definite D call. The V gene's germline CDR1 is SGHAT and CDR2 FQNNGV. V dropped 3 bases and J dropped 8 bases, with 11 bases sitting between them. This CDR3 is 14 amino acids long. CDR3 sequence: CASSFGGGDSPLHF. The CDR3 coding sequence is TGTGCCAGCAGCTTCGGCGGAGGTGATTCACCCCTCCACTTT.

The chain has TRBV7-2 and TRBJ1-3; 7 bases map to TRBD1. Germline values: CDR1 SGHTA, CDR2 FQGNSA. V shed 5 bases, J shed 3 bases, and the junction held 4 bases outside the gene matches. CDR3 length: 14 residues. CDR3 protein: CASSPDRVGNTIYF. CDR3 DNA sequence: TGTGCCAGCAGCCCTGACAGGGTTGGAAACACCATATATTTT.

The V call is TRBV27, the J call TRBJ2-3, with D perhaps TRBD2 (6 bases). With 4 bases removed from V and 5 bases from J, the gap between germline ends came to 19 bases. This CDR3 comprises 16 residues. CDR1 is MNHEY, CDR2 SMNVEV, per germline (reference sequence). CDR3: CASSSLRSLEGDTQYF. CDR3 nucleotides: TGTGCCAGCAGTTCCCTTAGGAGCCTGGAGGGAGATACGCAGTATTTT.

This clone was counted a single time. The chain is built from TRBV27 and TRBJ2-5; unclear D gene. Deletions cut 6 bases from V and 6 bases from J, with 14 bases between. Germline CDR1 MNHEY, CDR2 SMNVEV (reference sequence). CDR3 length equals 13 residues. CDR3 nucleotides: TGTGCCAGCAGAGCCCAGGTACAAAAGACCCAGTACTTC. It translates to CASRAQVQKTQYF.

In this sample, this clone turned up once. Here the CDR3 DNA reads TGTGCCAGTAGTACCTACAGGGACACCGGGGAGCTGTTTTTT. It specifies CASSTYRDTGELFF. The chain carries TRBV19 and TRBJ2-2; D may be TRBD1 (6 bases). This CDR3 is built from 14 residues. Germline assignment: CDR1 LNHDA and CDR2 SQIVND (reference sequence). Trimming shortened V by 4 bases and J by 3 bases, and 9 bases separated the two germline ends.

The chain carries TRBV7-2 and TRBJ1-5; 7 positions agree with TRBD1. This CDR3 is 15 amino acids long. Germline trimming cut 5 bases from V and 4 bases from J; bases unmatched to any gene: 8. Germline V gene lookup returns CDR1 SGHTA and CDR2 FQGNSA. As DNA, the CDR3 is TGTGCCAGCAGCCCCGGGGCAGGGGGGAATCAGCCCCAGCATTTT. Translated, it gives CASSPGAGGNQPQHF.

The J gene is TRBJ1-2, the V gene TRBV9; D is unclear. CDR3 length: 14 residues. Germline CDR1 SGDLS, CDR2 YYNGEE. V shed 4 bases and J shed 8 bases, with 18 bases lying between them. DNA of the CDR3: TGTGCCAGCAGCTCCCCCGAGCCGGCGGGCGGCTACACCTTC. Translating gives CASSSPEPAGGYTF.

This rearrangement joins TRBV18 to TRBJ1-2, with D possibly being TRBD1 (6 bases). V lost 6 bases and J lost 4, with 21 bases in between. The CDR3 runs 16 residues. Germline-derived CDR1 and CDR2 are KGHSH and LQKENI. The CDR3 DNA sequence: TGTGCCAGCTCGCACCGCACAGGGAACGTTAGCTATGGCTACACCTTC. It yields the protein CASSHRTGNVSYGYTF.

The CDR3 is CASSSGSSYNSPLHF. The CDR3 bases are TGTGCCAGTAGTTCAGGAAGCTCCTATAATTCACCCCTCCACTTT. V is TRBV19 and J is TRBJ1-6; D is unclear. The CDR3 totals 15 residues. The V end was cut by 5 bases, the J end by 0 bases, with 8 bases between. CDR1 and CDR2 from the germline V gene are LNHDA and SQIVND (reference sequence).

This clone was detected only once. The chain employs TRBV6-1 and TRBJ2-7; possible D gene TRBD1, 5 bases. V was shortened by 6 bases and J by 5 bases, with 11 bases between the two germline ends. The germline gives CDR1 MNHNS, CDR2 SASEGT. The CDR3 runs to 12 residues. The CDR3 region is CASRARADEQYF. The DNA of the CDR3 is TGTGCCAGCAGGGCCAGGGCGGACGAGCAGTACTTC.

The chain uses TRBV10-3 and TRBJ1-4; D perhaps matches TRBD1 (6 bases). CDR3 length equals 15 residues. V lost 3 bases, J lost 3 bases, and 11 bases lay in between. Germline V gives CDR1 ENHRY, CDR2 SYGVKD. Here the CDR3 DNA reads TGTGCCATCAGTGACAGGGGAGCGGCTAATGAAAAACTGTTTTTT. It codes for CAISDRGAANEKLFF.

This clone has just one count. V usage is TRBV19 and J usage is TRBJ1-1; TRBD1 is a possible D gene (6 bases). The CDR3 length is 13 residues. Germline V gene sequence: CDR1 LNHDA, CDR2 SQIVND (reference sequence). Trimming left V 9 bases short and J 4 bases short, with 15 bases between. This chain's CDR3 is CASSGDAGTEAFF. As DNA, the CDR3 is TGTGCCAGCTCAGGGGACGCGGGCACTGAAGCTTTCTTT.

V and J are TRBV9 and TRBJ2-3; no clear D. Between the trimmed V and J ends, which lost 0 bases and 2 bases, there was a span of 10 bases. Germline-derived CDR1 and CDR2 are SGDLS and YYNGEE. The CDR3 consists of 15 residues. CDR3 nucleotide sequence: TGTGCCAGCAGCGTAGTGGGCCAGTCCACAGATACGCAGTATTTT. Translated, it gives CASSVVGQSTDTQYF.

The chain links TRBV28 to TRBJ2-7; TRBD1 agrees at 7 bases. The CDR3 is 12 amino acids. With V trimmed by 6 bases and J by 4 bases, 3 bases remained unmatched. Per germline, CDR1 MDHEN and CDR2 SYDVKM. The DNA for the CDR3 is TGTGCCAGCAGAATACAGGGGTACGAGCAGTACTTC. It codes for CASRIQGYEQYF.

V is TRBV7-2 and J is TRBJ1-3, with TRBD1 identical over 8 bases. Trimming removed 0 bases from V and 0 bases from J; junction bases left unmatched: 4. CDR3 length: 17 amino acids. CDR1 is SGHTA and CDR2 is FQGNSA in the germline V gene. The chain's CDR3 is CASSLAGTGNSGNTIYF. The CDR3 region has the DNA TGTGCCAGCAGCTTAGCTGGGACAGGCAACTCTGGAAACACCATATATTTT.

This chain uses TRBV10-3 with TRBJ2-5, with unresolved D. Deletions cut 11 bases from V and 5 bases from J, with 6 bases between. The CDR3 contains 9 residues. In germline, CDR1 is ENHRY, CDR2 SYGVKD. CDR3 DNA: TGTGCCCCTAACGAGACCCAGTACTTC. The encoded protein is CAPNETQYF.

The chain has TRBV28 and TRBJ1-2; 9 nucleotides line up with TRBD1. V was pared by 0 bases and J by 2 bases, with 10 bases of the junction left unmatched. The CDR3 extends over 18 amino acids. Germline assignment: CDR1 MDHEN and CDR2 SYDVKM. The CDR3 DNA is TGTGCCAGCAGTTTATGGGGACAGGGTCTTCGTTTCAACTATGGCTACACCTTC. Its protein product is CASSLWGQGLRFNYGYTF.

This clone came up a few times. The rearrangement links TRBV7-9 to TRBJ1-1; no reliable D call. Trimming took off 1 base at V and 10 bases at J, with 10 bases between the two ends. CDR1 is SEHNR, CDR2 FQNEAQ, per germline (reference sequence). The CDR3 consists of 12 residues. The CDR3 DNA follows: TGTGCCAGCAGCTTAGGGGCTGGGCGAGCTTTCTTT. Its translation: CASSLGAGRAFF.

CDR3 amino acids: CASSSGTGGASTEAFF. DNA of the CDR3: TGTGCCAGCAGCTCCGGGACAGGGGGCGCGAGCACTGAAGCTTTCTTT. The chain joins TRBV7-9 to TRBJ1-1, with TRBD1 matching 12 bases. Germline V gene lookup returns CDR1 SEHNR and CDR2 FQNEAQ (reference sequence). The CDR3 contains 16 residues. After removal of 4 bases from V and 4 bases from J, the junction contained 7 bases not matched to a gene.

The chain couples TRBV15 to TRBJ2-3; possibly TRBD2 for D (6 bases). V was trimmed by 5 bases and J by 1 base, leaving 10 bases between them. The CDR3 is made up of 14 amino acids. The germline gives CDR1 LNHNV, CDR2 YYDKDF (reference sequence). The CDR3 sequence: CATSPPSGTDTQYF. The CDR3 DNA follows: TGTGCCACCAGCCCCCCTAGCGGCACAGATACGCAGTATTTT.

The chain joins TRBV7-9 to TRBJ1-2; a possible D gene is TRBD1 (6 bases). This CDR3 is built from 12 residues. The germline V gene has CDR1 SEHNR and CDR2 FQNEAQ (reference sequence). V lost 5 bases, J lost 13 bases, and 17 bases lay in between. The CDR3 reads CASSPQGNIITF. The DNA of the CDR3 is TGTGCCAGCAGCCCACAGGGTAATATCATCACCTTC.